What follows is one T cell receptor beta chain and its context. The antigen remains unidentified. The source of the sample is a study of molecular identifiers for immune sequencing clone quantification. Notes on the study in general: Whereas clones above 20 RNA copies held under 1% of naive-cell molecules, they held over 98% of effector molecules.

With 3 bases removed from V and 10 bases from J, the gap between germline ends came to 10 bases. The CDR3 is 11 amino acids. CDR1 and CDR2 (germline): SGHNT, YYREEE (reference sequence). TCRdb independently ran MiXCR on the PCR reads; one entry per CDR3 protein. The sample carries under 650,000 distinct CDR3 sequences, 15% to 20% recorded once. What was sequenced was naive CD8+ T cells from blood, with Jurkat cell RNA spiked in. The subset is: FACS-sorted CD8+CD4-CCR7+CD45RA+ naive T cells. The sequence was obtained from a human donor in good health. Some libraries in this study had Jurkat cell RNA spiked in. The V gene is TRBV5-4, the J gene TRBJ1-1; D unclear. The DNA of the CDR3 is TGTGCCAGCAGCTCCCAAGACGTAGCTTTCTTT. Residues: CASSSQDVAFF.